The clone carrying this T cell receptor (beta chain) was seen a handful of times. The sample belongs to a study of T-cell reconstitution after alpha-beta-depleted transplantation in children. The V gene end was trimmed by 6 bases and the J gene end by 0 bases; junction bases not matched to a gene: 8. Germline-derived CDR1 and CDR2 are MDHEN and SYDVKM. The CDR3 runs 18 residues. Construction of the TCRbeta library involved unique molecular identifiers. TCRdb re-derived calls from the PCR reads in MiXCR, one entry per CDR3 protein. The table lists about 610,000 distinct CDR3 sequences, over 9.5% of them singletons.

This chain joins TRBV28 and TRBJ2-1; 13 bases align to TRBD2. Source: PBMCs from the stem cell graft donor, taken from the stem cell graft. This clonotype originated in a human donor who donated a stem cell graft to a child with acute myeloid leukemia. In nucleotides, the CDR3 is TGTGCCAGCAGAACTACTAGCGGGAGGGCCGGCTCCTACAATGAGCAGTTCTTC. It specifies CASRTTSGRAGSYNEQFF.